The 10 T cell receptor beta chains below were found in one sample sequenced in a study of response to subunit inactivated influenza vaccine. TCRdb reprocessed the RT-PCR reads via MiXCR and lists one record per CDR3 protein. The table lists around 530,000 distinct CDR3 sequences, 16% of them singletons. Here the sequenced sample was CD4+ T cells sorted from PBMCs, taken approximately 25 months after vaccination. Every receptor here comes from a man between 50 and 70 years old who received an inactivated influenza vaccine.

This clonotype was observed many times. V usage is TRBV25-1 and J usage is TRBJ1-2; D unresolved. The CDR3 is 15 amino acids. Germline V lookup: CDR1 MGHDK, CDR2 SYGVNS. V gave up 1 base and J gave up 5 bases, with 14 bases separating them. The CDR3 protein is CASSESGRSKYGYTF. As DNA, the CDR3 is TGTGCCAGCAGTGAATCGGGGAGATCAAAGTATGGCTACACCTTC.

The rearrangement uses TRBV18 and TRBJ2-4, with D possibly called TRBD1 or TRBD2 (5 bases each). The CDR3 extends over 13 amino acids. Trimming removed 6 bases at V and 7 bases at J, with 13 bases between. Germline CDR1 KGHSH, CDR2 LQKENI. This chain's CDR3 is CASSPQGRNIQYF. The CDR3 bases are TGTGCCAGCTCTCCGCAGGGACGGAACATTCAGTACTTC.

The chain links TRBV15 to TRBJ2-3, with TRBD2 as a possible D gene (6 bases). Germline V gene sequence: CDR1 LNHNV, CDR2 YYDKDF (reference sequence). The CDR3 has 15 residues. Trimming took off 1 base at V and 4 bases at J, with 12 bases between the two ends. The CDR3 coding sequence is TGTGCCACCAGCAGAGCGCCTGGAGGGGCAGATACGCAGTATTTT. This codes for CATSRAPGGADTQYF. The full variable domain, its missing parts supplied by reference TRBV15 and TRBJ2-3, is DAMVIQNPRYQVTQFGKPVTLSCSQTLNHNVMYWYQQKSSQAPKLLFHYYDKDFNNEADTPDNFQSRRPNTSFCFLDIRSPGLGDTAMYLCATSRAPGGADTQYFGPGTRLTVL.

The table lists this clonotype with many counts. This chain connects TRBV20-1 to TRBJ2-7; the match to TRBD2 covers 10 bases. CDR1 is DFQATT, CDR2 SNEGSKA, per germline (reference sequence). Trimming at V came to 6 bases and at J to 3 bases, leaving 11 bases not matched to a gene. The CDR3 is 15 residues long. The CDR3 spells CSAEWASGGNYEQYF. CDR3 sequence (DNA): TGCAGTGCAGAATGGGCTAGCGGGGGAAACTACGAGCAGTACTTC.

This clonotype was found a few times. The V and J genes are TRBV3-1 and TRBJ1-4; D is ambiguous. Trimming removed 6 bases at V and 7 bases at J, with 6 bases between. CDR1 and CDR2 (germline): LGHDT, YNNKEL (reference sequence). The CDR3 covers 11 residues. DNA of the CDR3: TGTGCCAGCAGTCTACTTGAAAAACTGTTTTTT. This codes for CASSLLEKLFF.

This chain uses TRBV20-1 with TRBJ2-7; D unresolved. Per the germline V gene, CDR1 is DFQATT and CDR2 is SNEGSKA (reference sequence). V lost 0 bases, J lost 0 bases, and 9 bases lay in between. The CDR3 runs 14 residues. The CDR3 region is CSARDKASSYEQYF. The DNA of the CDR3 is TGCAGTGCTAGAGATAAGGCTAGCTCCTACGAGCAGTACTTC.

V usage is TRBV6-5 and J usage is TRBJ2-7, with unresolved D. Germline V gene sequence: CDR1 MNHEY, CDR2 SVGAGI. The CDR3 extends over 11 amino acids. Trimming took off 6 bases at V and 5 bases at J, with 8 bases between the two ends. The CDR3 is CASSTTDEQYF. The CDR3, as DNA: TGTGCCAGCAGCACGACCGACGAGCAGTACTTC.

The rearrangement links TRBV29-1 to TRBJ2-1; TRBD2 matches at 7 bases. Germline CDR1 is SQVTM and CDR2 is ANQGSEA. The ends lost 3 bases at V and 9 bases at J; junction bases unmatched: 17. The CDR3 spans 16 residues. CDR3 loop: CSVEGLGLSITSEQFF. The CDR3 DNA reads TGCAGCGTTGAGGGCTTGGGACTATCCATTACTAGTGAGCAGTTCTTC.

The CDR3 DNA follows: TGTGCCAGCAGTTTCATCGGGACTAGCGGATATGAGCAGTTCTTC. This codes for CASSFIGTSGYEQFF. The rearrangement joins TRBV12-3 or TRBV12-4 to TRBJ2-1, with TRBD2 matching 11 bases. After removal of 3 bases from V and 8 bases from J, the junction contained 6 bases not matched to a gene. This CDR3 has 15 amino acids.

The chain links TRBV5-1 to TRBJ2-3; 10 bases agree with TRBD2. The CDR3 is 19 amino acids. From germline, CDR1 is SGHRS and CDR2 YFSETQ. V dropped 5 bases and J dropped 5; count of bases not matched to a gene: 20. The CDR3: CASRWPVGLAGESGDTQYF. In nucleotides, the CDR3 is TGCGCCAGCAGATGGCCGGTGGGGCTAGCGGGGGAGTCCGGAGATACGCAGTATTTT.